Listed below are T cell receptor beta chains from one sample, sequenced in a study of identical twins. TCRdb ran MiXCR on the 5' RACE reads and lists one entry per CDR3 protein. The top ten clones hold under 0.35% of a sample with approximately 1.8 million distinct CDR3 sequences, around 29% of them seen once. Sequences were obtained from cord blood. Every receptor here comes from a newborn girl in good health. Both conserved end residues are part of each CDR3. The D gene is left open where the match is weak. Clone size is not always given. Where it is, it says once, few, many or a class for expanded clones.

j_call	v_call	d_call	clone_size	cdr3_nt	cdr3_aa
TRBJ2-5	TRBV12-3/TRBV12-4	.	.	TGTGCCAGCAGTTCCCTTCGGAGACGAAAAGAGACCCAGTACTTC	CASSSLRRRKETQYF
TRBJ2-3	TRBV3-1	TRBD2	many	TGTGCCAGCAGCCACCCGACTAGCCCCGAACCTATCCCCACAGATACGCAGTATTTT	CASSHPTSPEPIPTDTQYF
TRBJ1-1	TRBV7-2	.	.	TGTGCCAGCAGCTTCGCAGGGAACATGAACACTGAAGCTTTCTTT	CASSFAGNMNTEAFF
TRBJ2-7	TRBV10-3	TRBD1	.	TGTGCCATCAGTGAGTCAGTACAGGGGTCCTACGAGCAGTACTTC	CAISESVQGSYEQYF
TRBJ2-1	TRBV5-1	.	.	TGCGCCAGCAGCTTGGGGGCCCAGCCCCAGGGGTACAATGAGCAGTTCTTC	CASSLGAQPQGYNEQFF
TRBJ2-5	TRBV20-1	.	.	TGCAGTGCTCCCCGAAGCGATGAGACCCAGTACTTC	CSAPRSDETQYF
TRBJ2-5	TRBV5-4	.	many	TGTGCCAGCAGCTTATATTCCGTCCGGGACCAAGAGACCCAGTACTTC	CASSLYSVRDQETQYF
TRBJ1-2	TRBV20-1	TRBD1	.	TGCAGTGCTAGAGTAGGGGGCGCAGGCGAGTTTGGCTACACCTTC	CSARVGGAGEFGYTF
TRBJ1-2	TRBV7-9	.	.	TGTGCCAGCAGCTTAGACAGGTTTAACTATGGCTACACCTTC	CASSLDRFNYGYTF
TRBJ2-3	TRBV7-9	TRBD2	few	TGTGCCAGCAGCCCGACTAGCGGGGGGCATTTTACAGATACGCAGTATTTT	CASSPTSGGHFTDTQYF
TRBJ2-3	TRBV2	.	few	TGTGCCAGCAACGGGGCGGGAGATACGCAGTATTTT	CASNGAGDTQYF
TRBJ1-4	TRBV20-1	.	few	TGCAGTGCTAGAGATCCTCTGGGGGGGAATGAAAAACTGTTTTTT	CSARDPLGGNEKLFF
TRBJ2-3	TRBV6-5	TRBD2	.	TGTGCCAGCAGTTACTCCTCCGGACTAGCGGGGTCGGGGACGCAGTATTTT	CASSYSSGLAGSGTQYF
TRBJ1-2	TRBV20-1	.	few	TGCAGTGCTAGTTGGGTCTTAGAGCGGGGAGGAGGCTACACCTTC	CSASWVLERGGGYTF
TRBJ1-1	TRBV5-1	TRBD1	.	TGCGCCAGCAGCTTGGGGCTGGGGACAGACACTGAAGCTTTCTTT	CASSLGLGTDTEAFF
TRBJ2-5	TRBV20-1	.	many	TGCAGTGCTACTAGCTATGAGACCCAGTACTTC	CSATSYETQYF
TRBJ2-1	TRBV20-1	TRBD2	few	TGCAGTGCTAGATCTTCCGCCGGGGGGTCCTACAATGAGCAGTTCTTC	CSARSSAGGSYNEQFF
TRBJ2-5	TRBV3-1	TRBD1	.	TGTGCCAGCAGCCAAACGGCAGGGGGAAAGACCCAGTACTTC	CASSQTAGGKTQYF
TRBJ1-2	TRBV5-1	.	many	TGCGCCAGCAGGGAGACCGCAAACTATGGCTACACCTTC	CASRETANYGYTF
TRBJ1-2	TRBV10-3	.	.	TGTGCCATCAGTCGGGACTCTTCTAACTATGGCTACACCTTC	CAISRDSSNYGYTF
TRBJ1-1	TRBV7-9	TRBD1	.	TGTGCCAGCACCCTGACAGGGCCCACTGAAGCTTTCTTT	CASTLTGPTEAFF
TRBJ1-3	TRBV6-5	TRBD1	few	TGTGCCAGCAGTCGGACAGGCTCTGGAAACACCATATATTTT	CASSRTGSGNTIYF
TRBJ2-1	TRBV5-1	TRBD2	.	TGCGCCAGCAGATTTCGGGACTACCAAGAGACCCAGTTCTTC	CASRFRDYQETQFF
TRBJ1-4	TRBV9	.	few	TGTGCCAGCAGCGTGGGTTTTCTTACAACTAATGAAAAACTGTTTTTT	CASSVGFLTTNEKLFF
TRBJ2-5	TRBV28	TRBD2	few	TGTGCCAGCAGTGTTCCCGGACTAGCTCAGACCCAGTACTTC	CASSVPGLAQTQYF
TRBJ1-2	TRBV29-1	TRBD1	few	TGCAGCGTTTTGGGACAGGGGGAAGGCTACACCTTC	CSVLGQGEGYTF
TRBJ2-3	TRBV3-1	.	.	TGTGCCAGCAGCCAAAGGGGATTAGGAGATACGCAGTATTTT	CASSQRGLGDTQYF
TRBJ2-3	TRBV20-1	.	.	TGCAGTGCTGCCAGAGGAGTTTATTACCCAGATACGCAGTATTTT	CSAARGVYYPDTQYF
TRBJ1-4	TRBV25-1	TRBD1	.	TGTGCCAGCAGTGTATGGGGGGCAGGGGGAGGTGAAAAACTGTTTTTT	CASSVWGAGGGEKLFF
TRBJ1-6	TRBV28	TRBD1	.	TGTGCCAGCAGTTTCTTGGACAGGGGTTATTCACCCCTCCACTTT	CASSFLDRGYSPLHF
TRBJ2-3	TRBV5-1	TRBD2	few	TGCGCCAGCAGCTTGATCGGGTCCGGGAGGGCAGATACGCAGTATTTT	CASSLIGSGRADTQYF
TRBJ2-7	TRBV11-2	.	few	TGTGCCAGCAGCTTAGGACTTTTACGGGACACAGACTACGAGCAGTACTTC	CASSLGLLRDTDYEQYF
TRBJ2-7	TRBV27	.	.	TGTGCCAGCAGAAGCGAGGTGGACGGACTCTCCTACGAGCAGTACTTC	CASRSEVDGLSYEQYF
TRBJ1-2	TRBV20-1	.	.	TGCAGTGCTAGAGTGGGCAGTTCATCTAACTATGGCTACACCTTC	CSARVGSSSNYGYTF
TRBJ2-7	TRBV20-1	.	many	TGCAGTGCTAGAGATCTTGGCTGGAGCTCCTACGAGCAGTACTTC	CSARDLGWSSYEQYF
TRBJ1-5	TRBV18	TRBD1	.	TGTGCCAGCTCACCACAACAGGGGGATGAGCCCCAGCATTTT	CASSPQQGDEPQHF
TRBJ1-2	TRBV2	TRBD1	.	TGTGCCAGCAGTGAAATGGGACAGGGGATTATTCGGTATGGCTACACCTTC	CASSEMGQGIIRYGYTF
TRBJ2-3	TRBV7-2	TRBD2	.	TGTGCCAGCAGCTTAGCAACGGTAGCGGGGTATACGCAGTATTTT	CASSLATVAGYTQYF